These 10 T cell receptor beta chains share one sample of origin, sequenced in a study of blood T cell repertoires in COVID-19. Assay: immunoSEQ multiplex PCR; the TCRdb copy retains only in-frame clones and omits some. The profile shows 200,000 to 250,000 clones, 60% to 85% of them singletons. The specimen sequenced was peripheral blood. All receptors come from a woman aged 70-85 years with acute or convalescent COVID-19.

The chain's CDR3 is CASSFSVTRGLGEQFF. CDR3 nucleotide sequence: TGTGCCAGCAGCTTTAGTGTGACGAGAGGATTAGGTGAGCAGTTCTTC. The genes are TRBV7-3 and TRBJ2-1; D is unresolved. The CDR3 is 16 residues long. Germline loops: CDR1 SGHTA, CDR2 FQGTGA. The V gene lost 3 bases and the J gene lost 9 bases, with 21 bases spanning the gap.

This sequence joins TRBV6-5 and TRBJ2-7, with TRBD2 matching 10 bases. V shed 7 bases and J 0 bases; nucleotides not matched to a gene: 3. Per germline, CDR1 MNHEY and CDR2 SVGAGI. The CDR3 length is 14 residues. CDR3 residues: CASTRLAGSYEQYF. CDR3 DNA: TGTGCCAGCACCAGACTAGCGGGCTCCTACGAGCAGTACTTC.

CDR3 region: CATSREEHYLNTGELFF. The CDR3 DNA reads as TGTGCCACCAGCAGAGAGGAGCACTATCTGAACACCGGGGAGCTGTTTTTT. The chain links TRBV15 to TRBJ2-2; D gene unclear. CDR1 and CDR2 from the germline V gene are LNHNV and YYDKDF (reference sequence). This CDR3 has 17 residues. The V end lost 0 bases, the J end lost 1 base, and 12 bases lay between the germline ends.

CDR3 amino acids: CAISVGGSQGTDTQYF. The CDR3 DNA reads as TGTGCCATCAGTGTGGGGGGTAGTCAGGGCACAGATACGCAGTATTTT. The chain employs TRBV10-3 and TRBJ2-3, with D possibly being TRBD2 (6 bases). CDR3 length equals 16 residues. Germline V gene lookup returns CDR1 ENHRY and CDR2 SYGVKD. The ends were cut back, 4 bases at V and 1 base at J, with 15 bases in the middle.

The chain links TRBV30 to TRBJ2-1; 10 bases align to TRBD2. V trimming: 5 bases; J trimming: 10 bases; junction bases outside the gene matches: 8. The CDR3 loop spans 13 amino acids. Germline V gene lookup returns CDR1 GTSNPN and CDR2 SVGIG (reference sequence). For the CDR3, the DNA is TGTGCCTGGCGAGCGGGAGGGCCTGGGGAGCAGTTCTTC. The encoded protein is CAWRAGGPGEQFF.

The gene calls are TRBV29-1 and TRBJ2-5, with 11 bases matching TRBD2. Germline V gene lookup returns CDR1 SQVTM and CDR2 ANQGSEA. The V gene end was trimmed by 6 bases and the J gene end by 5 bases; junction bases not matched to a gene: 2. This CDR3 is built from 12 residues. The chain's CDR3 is CSVTSGTETQYF. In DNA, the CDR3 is TGCAGCGTGACTAGCGGGACGGAGACCCAGTACTTC.

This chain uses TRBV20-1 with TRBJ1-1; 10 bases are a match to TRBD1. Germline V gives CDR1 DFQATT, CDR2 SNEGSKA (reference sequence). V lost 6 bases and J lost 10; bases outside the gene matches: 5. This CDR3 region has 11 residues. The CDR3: CSAPRTGGAFF. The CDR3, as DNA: TGCAGTGCACCCCGGACAGGGGGAGCTTTCTTT.

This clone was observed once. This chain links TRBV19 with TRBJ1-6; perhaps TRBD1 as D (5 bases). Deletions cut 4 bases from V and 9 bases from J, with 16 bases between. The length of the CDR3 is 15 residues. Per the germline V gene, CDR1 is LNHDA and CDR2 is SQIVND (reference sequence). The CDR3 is CASSTWEGPTSPLHF. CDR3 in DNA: TGTGCCAGTAGTACCTGGGAGGGACCAACTTCACCCCTCCACTTT.

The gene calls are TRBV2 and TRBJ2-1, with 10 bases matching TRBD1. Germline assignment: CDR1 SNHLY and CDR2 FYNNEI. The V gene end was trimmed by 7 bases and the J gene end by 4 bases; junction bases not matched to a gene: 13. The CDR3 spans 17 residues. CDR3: CASIKTTGGTPYNEQFF. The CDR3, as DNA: TGTGCCAGCATAAAAACGACAGGGGGCACCCCTTACAATGAGCAGTTCTTC. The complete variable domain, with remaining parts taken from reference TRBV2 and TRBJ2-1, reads EPEVTQTPSHQVTQMGQEVILRCVPISNHLYFYWYRQILGQKVEFLVSFYNNEISEKSEIFDDQFSVERPDGSNFTLKIRSTKLEDSAMYFCASIKTTGGTPYNEQFFGPGTRLTVL.

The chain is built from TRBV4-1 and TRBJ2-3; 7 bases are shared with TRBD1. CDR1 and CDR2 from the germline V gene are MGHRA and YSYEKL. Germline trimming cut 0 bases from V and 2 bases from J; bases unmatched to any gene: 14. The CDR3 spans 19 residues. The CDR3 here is CASSQDWQTRGTDTDTQYF. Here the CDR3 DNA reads TGCGCCAGCAGCCAAGACTGGCAGACCCGTGGGACAGACACAGATACGCAGTATTTT.